This T cell receptor beta chain was captured in a study of PD-L1 blockade in urothelial cancer. Using immunoSEQ multiplex PCR, the repertoire was profiled, and TCRdb retains in-frame clones only, with some absent. This sample has 15,000 to 20,000 clones, with 89% found just once. V trimming: 7 bases; J trimming: 1 base; junction bases outside the gene matches: 6. The CDR3 is 14 amino acids. Per germline, CDR1 SNHLY and CDR2 FYNNEI. Noted time point: pretreatment peripheral blood. The input for sequencing was PBMCs, taken around atezolizumab (anti-PD-L1) treatment. The sequence derives from a man in his 70s with urothelial cancer. The rearrangement links TRBV2 to TRBJ1-1; 7 bases fit TRBD1. The CDR3 DNA is TGTGCCAGCAAAACAGGGGCAAGGAACACTGAAGCTTTCTTT. Amino acid sequence: CASKTGARNTEAFF.